This T cell receptor (beta chain) emerged from a study of blood T cell repertoires in COVID-19. Background on the study: Researchers got acute and convalescent COVID-19 samples from the United States, Italy and Spain. The analysed material was cDNA or gDNA that came from T cells, B-cell-depleted T cells, or PBMCs.

As handled by the study authors: Amplified reference gene primers provided the basis for estimating nucleated cell counts. Here immunoSEQ multiplex PCR was the method, and the copy in TCRdb shows in-frame clones only, minus some. V and J calls and clone size are copied from that table; D and trimming were computed from the DNA. The repertoire has under 200,000 clones, roughly four fifths of them found once; the top ten carry around 6.5%. J lost 9 bases, V lost 0 bases, and 7 bases had no gene match. CDR3 size: 15 residues. Germline loops: CDR1 SGHRS, CDR2 YFSETQ. The clonotype comes from a woman in her thirties or forties with acute or convalescent COVID-19. V gene TRBV5-1 combines with J gene TRBJ2-1; TRBD2 aligns across 9 bases. The sequenced sample was peripheral blood. The CDR3 spells CASSLAGTSNTEQFF. For the CDR3, the DNA is TGCGCCAGCAGCTTGGCCGGGACTAGCAATACTGAGCAGTTCTTC.